A single sample gave rise to the 26 T cell receptor beta chains below, sequenced in a study of a mutant IDH1 vaccine in newly diagnosed glioma. Repertoires were generated with immunoSEQ multiplex PCR, while TCRdb's copy carries only in-frame clones and drops some. Here the sample spans some 54,000 clones, around 90% being singletons. Time point of the sample: week 11, during vaccination. The study gave 300 ug of mutant IDH1 20-mer peptide per vaccine dose, with topical imiquimod. Which antigens these TCRs recognize remains unknown. This material consisted of PBMCs, taken from a glioma patient whose treatment included an IDH1 peptide vaccine. Source of these receptors: a man between 50 and 59 years old with glioma.

The chain recombines TRBV4-2 with TRBJ1-4; 7 positions match TRBD1. This CDR3 contains 14 residues. Germline CDR1 LGHNA, CDR2 YNFKEQ. J lost 5 bases, V lost 4 bases, and 4 bases had no gene match. The CDR3 DNA is TGTGCCAGCAGCCGGGACAGAACCAATGAAAAACTGTTTTTT. It specifies CASSRDRTNEKLFF.

The genes are TRBV6-6 and TRBJ2-7, with D possibly TRBD1 on 6 matching bases. Germline V lookup: CDR1 MNHNY, CDR2 SVGAGI (reference sequence). V was clipped by 6 bases and J by 0 bases, with 15 bases between them. The CDR3 loop spans 15 amino acids. The CDR3 DNA reads as TGTGCCAGCAGCCCTACAGGGATCGCCTCCTACGAGCAGTACTTC. It translates to CASSPTGIASYEQYF.

The chain has TRBV6-1 and TRBJ2-1, with a tentative D call TRBD2 (6 bases). CDR3 length: 13 residues. CDR1 and CDR2 (germline): MNHNS, SASEGT. Trimming removed 1 base from V and 12 bases from J, with 13 bases in between. CDR3 sequence reads: CASSEGGLGTQFF. CDR3 nucleotide sequence: TGTGCCAGCAGTGAAGGGGGACTCGGGACGCAGTTCTTC.

V and J are TRBV19 and TRBJ1-5; D not resolved. Germline-derived CDR1 and CDR2 are LNHDA and SQIVND (reference sequence). CDR3 length equals 13 residues. V lost 1 base and J 5 bases, leaving 6 bases between the germline ends. DNA of the CDR3: TGTGCCAGTAGTATAGGAGTCTATCAGCCCCAGCATTTT. It specifies CASSIGVYQPQHF.

The rearrangement joins TRBV10-2 to TRBJ2-1; 8 bases fit TRBD2. Germline V gene sequence: CDR1 WSHSY, CDR2 SAAADI. There are 12 residues in the CDR3. V trimming: 3 bases; J trimming: 10 bases; junction bases outside the gene matches: 2. The CDR3 sequence: CASSDSGVEQFF. DNA of the CDR3: TGCGCCAGCAGTGATAGCGGGGTCGAGCAGTTCTTC.

The rearrangement uses TRBV1 and TRBJ2-7. TRBV1 represents a pseudogene. The CDR3 contains 15 residues. For the CDR3, the DNA is TGCACCAGCAGCCATTACCGGGACCATATCTACGAGCAGTACTTC. As protein: CTSSHYRDHIYEQYF.

This chain uses TRBV9 with TRBJ2-7; D not certain. Deletions cut 0 bases from V and 0 bases from J, with 7 bases between. Germline V CDR1 and CDR2: SGDLS, YYNGEE. The CDR3 runs to 14 residues. The CDR3 DNA is TGTGCCAGCAGCGTAGGAGACAACTCCTACGAGCAGTACTTC. It encodes CASSVGDNSYEQYF.

The chain is built from TRBV5-1 and TRBJ1-1; possibly TRBD1 for D (6 bases). Trimming cost V 4 bases and J 7 bases, with 17 bases left between them. This CDR3 contains 14 residues. CDR1 SGHRS and CDR2 YFSETQ come from the germline V gene. CDR3 residues: CASSLGGGAGEAFF. The CDR3 DNA reads TGCGCCAGCAGCCTAGGCGGGGGGGCCGGTGAAGCTTTCTTT.

V gene TRBV28 combines with J gene TRBJ1-2; D not certain. Germline V CDR1 and CDR2: MDHEN, SYDVKM. Trimming stripped 4 bases from V and 4 bases from J, with 16 bases between. CDR3 length: 15 amino acids. The CDR3 reads CASSSLELLFYGYTF. CDR3 DNA: TGTGCCAGCAGTTCCCTGGAACTGCTTTTCTATGGCTACACCTTC.

The V gene is TRBV5-5, the J gene TRBJ2-4, with unresolved D. The V end was cut by 0 bases, the J end by 3 bases, with 7 bases between. Germline CDR1 SGHKS, CDR2 YYEKEE (reference sequence). This CDR3 region has 14 residues. This CDR3 reads CASSLEQFKNIQYF. The CDR3 nucleotides read TGTGCCAGCAGCTTGGAACAGTTCAAAAACATTCAGTACTTC.

The chain joins TRBV6-6 to TRBJ1-3; D remains ambiguous. Trimming took 2 bases from V and 0 from J, leaving 5 bases between them. Germline loops: CDR1 MNHNY, CDR2 SVGAGI (reference sequence). This CDR3 is built from 14 residues. CDR3 residues: CASSYRVSGNTIYF. The DNA for the CDR3 is TGTGCCAGCAGTTACAGGGTCTCTGGAAACACCATATATTTT.

About this clone itself: This sample includes further DNA sequences coding for the same CDR3. The V call is TRBV5-1, the J call TRBJ2-3; no firm D call. CDR1 SGHRS and CDR2 YFSETQ come from the germline V gene. This CDR3 spans 12 amino acids. The ends were cut back, 2 bases at V and 3 bases at J, with 4 bases in the middle. CDR3: CASSLATDTQYF. DNA for the CDR3: TGCGCCAGCAGCTTAGCAACAGATACGCAGTATTTT.

The chain employs TRBV10-2 and TRBJ2-1, with D tentatively TRBD1 (6 bases). From germline, CDR1 is WSHSY and CDR2 SAAADI. The CDR3 sequence is 15 residues long. V shed 6 bases and J shed 3 bases, with 15 bases lying between them. The CDR3 region is CASSLTRGGYNEQFF. The CDR3 bases are TGCGCCAGCAGCCTCACTAGAGGGGGCTACAATGAGCAGTTCTTC.

This rearrangement joins TRBV5-1 to TRBJ2-3; D possibly uses TRBD1 or TRBD2 (5 bases each). This CDR3 is built from 15 residues. CDR1 is SGHRS, CDR2 YFSETQ, per germline. V was clipped by 1 base and J by 3 bases, with 12 bases between them. CDR3 sequence (DNA): TGCGCCAGCAGCTTGTGGGACCCCGGGACAGATACGCAGTATTTT. Its translation: CASSLWDPGTDTQYF.

The chain employs TRBV28 and TRBJ2-7; possible D gene TRBD1, 6 bases. There are 16 residues in the CDR3. V was pared by 2 bases and J by 5 bases, with 19 bases between. Germline V gene sequence: CDR1 MDHEN, CDR2 SYDVKM. The chain's CDR3 is CASSLPDTGHPDEQYF. The DNA for the CDR3 is TGTGCCAGCAGTTTACCAGACACAGGGCACCCCGACGAGCAGTACTTC.

The chain has TRBV27 and TRBJ1-5; D perhaps matches TRBD1 (6 bases). The CDR3 extends over 14 amino acids. Per the germline V gene, CDR1 is MNHEY and CDR2 is SMNVEV (reference sequence). V shed 3 bases and J shed 5 bases, with 11 bases lying between them. CDR3 residues: CASSFGGPYQPQHF. The CDR3 bases are TGTGCCAGCAGTTTCGGGGGGCCCTATCAGCCCCAGCATTTT.

The J gene is TRBJ2-7, the V gene TRBV7-9; D is perhaps TRBD1 (5 bases). CDR1 is SEHNR, CDR2 FQNEAQ, per germline (reference sequence). This CDR3 spans 12 amino acids. V lost 7 bases and J 2 bases, leaving 9 bases between the germline ends. CDR3 coding DNA: TGTGCCAGCACCCGACAGACCTACGAGCAGTACTTC. Protein product: CASTRQTYEQYF.

The gene calls are TRBV28 and TRBJ1-3; D unclear. This CDR3 contains 14 residues. The V end was cut by 1 base, the J end by 3 bases, with 7 bases between. The V gene's germline CDR1 is MDHEN and CDR2 SYDVKM. The CDR3 region has the DNA TGTGCCAGCAGTTTATTAGGGCATGGAAACACCATATATTTT. Translated: CASSLLGHGNTIYF.

The rearrangement uses TRBV9 and TRBJ2-2; tentative D call: TRBD2 (6 bases). Germline loops: CDR1 SGDLS, CDR2 YYNGEE. CDR3 size: 16 residues. V lost 4 bases and J 4 bases, leaving 17 bases between the germline ends. The DNA of the CDR3 is TGTGCCAGCAGCTCGGGACTCAATGGTATCACCGGGGAGCTGTTTTTT. The encoded protein is CASSSGLNGITGELFF. The variable domain in full, with the rest retrieved from reference TRBV9 and TRBJ2-2, is DSGVTQTPKHLITATGQRVTLRCSPRSGDLSVYWYQQSLDQGLQFLIQYYNGEERAKGNILERFSAQQFPDLHSELNLSSLELGDSALYFCASSSGLNGITGELFFGEGSRLTVL.

This chain links TRBV7-3 with TRBJ1-4; D is ambiguous. The CDR3 spans 15 residues. The V end lost 0 bases, the J end lost 4 bases, and 9 bases lay between the germline ends. In germline, CDR1 is SGHTA, CDR2 FQGTGA. The CDR3 DNA is TGTGCCAGCAGCTTAACGGCGGGTAGTAATGAAAAACTGTTTTTT. As protein: CASSLTAGSNEKLFF.

The rearrangement joins TRBV11-2 to TRBJ1-6; D may be TRBD1 (5 bases). V was shortened by 5 bases and J by 9 bases, with 20 bases between the two germline ends. This CDR3 has 16 amino acids. Germline CDR1 reads SGHAT; CDR2 reads FQNNGV. The CDR3 region is CASSPQGAGIGSPLHF. The DNA for the CDR3 is TGTGCCAGCAGCCCGCAAGGGGCCGGTATTGGTTCACCCCTCCACTTT.

The chain links TRBV7-8 to TRBJ2-3; 8 nucleotides align to TRBD2. The CDR3 is 19 residues long. Germline V gives CDR1 SGHVS, CDR2 FQNEAQ. Trimming at V came to 5 bases and at J to 3 bases, leaving 19 bases not matched to a gene. CDR3 amino acids: CASSPSLGLAGAVTDTQYF. The CDR3 nucleotides are TGTGCCAGCAGCCCCTCTTTAGGACTAGCTGGGGCTGTGACAGATACGCAGTATTTT.

Only one count was recorded for this clone. At one of its ends the junction is not consistent with the germline gene, which may arise from a read error. The identical CDR3 is also encoded by other nucleotide sequences in the sample. The chain employs TRBV4-1 and TRBJ1-2, with D uncertain. CDR3 length equals 16 residues. Germline V gene lookup returns CDR1 MGHRA and CDR2 YSYEKL. The DNA of the CDR3 is TGCGCCAGCAGCCAAGGAGGGCCAGGAATTTTTTATGGCTATACCTTC. The encoded protein is CASSQGGPGIFYGYTF.

The V call is TRBV5-6, the J call TRBJ1-5; TRBD1 matches 8 bases. The V gene's germline CDR1 is SGHDT and CDR2 YYEEEE. Trimming at V came to 1 base and at J to 5 bases, leaving 5 bases not matched to a gene. The CDR3 covers 15 residues. The CDR3 bases are TGTGCCAGCAGCTTGACAGGGGGACGGGATCAGCCCCAGCATTTT. Translating gives CASSLTGGRDQPQHF. Full variable domain (rest looked up from reference TRBV5-6 and TRBJ1-5): DAGVTQSPTHLIKTRGQQVTLRCSPKSGHDTVSWYQQALGQGPQFIFQYYEEEERQRGNFPDRFSGHQFPNYSSELNVNALLLGDSALYLCASSLTGGRDQPQHFGDGTRLSIL.

The chain couples TRBV9 to TRBJ2-1; D is unresolved. The germline CDR1 and CDR2 sequences are SGDLS and YYNGEE. The V gene lost 4 bases and the J gene lost 9 bases, with 14 bases spanning the gap. The CDR3 contains 13 residues. The CDR3 sequence is CASSPSPVGEQFF. Here the CDR3 DNA reads TGTGCCAGCAGCCCCTCCCCCGTGGGTGAGCAGTTCTTC.

This rearrangement joins TRBV2 to TRBJ1-1; 8 positions agree with TRBD1. Germline lookup yields CDR1 SNHLY and CDR2 FYNNEI. V trimming: 5 bases; J trimming: 3 bases; junction bases outside the gene matches: 5. The CDR3 has 14 amino acids. CDR3 DNA sequence: TGTGCCAGCAGTTTTAACAGGGGGGACACTGAAGCTTTCTTT. Protein: CASSFNRGDTEAFF.